This T cell receptor (beta chain) was captured in a study of blood T cell repertoires in COVID-19. Sequencing used immunoSEQ multiplex PCR; TCRdb keeps in-frame clones, though not all of them. The repertoire holds around 260,000 clones, with roughly 86% as singletons. The V gene lost 3 bases and the J gene lost 7 bases, with 13 bases spanning the gap. From germline, CDR1 is LNHDA and CDR2 SQIVND (reference sequence). CDR3 length: 15 residues. Material for sequencing was peripheral blood. V usage is TRBV19 and J usage is TRBJ1-6; no firm D call. The sequence came from a man between 18 and 29 years old with active or convalescent COVID-19. For the CDR3, the DNA is TGTGCCAGTAGTATTCAGAGGGAGAAAAATTCACCCCTCCACTTT. Protein sequence: CASSIQREKNSPLHF.